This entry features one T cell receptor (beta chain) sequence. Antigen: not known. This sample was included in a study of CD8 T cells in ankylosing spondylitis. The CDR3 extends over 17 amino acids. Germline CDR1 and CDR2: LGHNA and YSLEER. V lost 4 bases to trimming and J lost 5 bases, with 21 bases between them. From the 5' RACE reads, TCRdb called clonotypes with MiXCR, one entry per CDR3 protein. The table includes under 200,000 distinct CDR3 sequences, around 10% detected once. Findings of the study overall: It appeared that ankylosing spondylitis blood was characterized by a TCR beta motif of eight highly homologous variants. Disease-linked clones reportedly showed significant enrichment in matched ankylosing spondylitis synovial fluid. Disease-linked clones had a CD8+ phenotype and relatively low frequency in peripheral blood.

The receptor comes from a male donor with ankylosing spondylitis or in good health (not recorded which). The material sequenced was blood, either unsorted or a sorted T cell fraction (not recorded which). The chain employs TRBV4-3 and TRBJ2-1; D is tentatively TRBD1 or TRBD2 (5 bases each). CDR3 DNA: TGCGCCAGCAGCCGGAAGGACGGGGCCCTTTGGGACAATGAGCAGTTCTTC. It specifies CASSRKDGALWDNEQFF.